A selection of T cell receptor beta chains follows, all from one sample in a study of blood T cell repertoires in COVID-19. Clones were sequenced by immunoSEQ multiplex PCR, and TCRdb holds only the in-frame ones, with some missing. The profile shows roughly 79,000 clones, about four fifths of them singletons. The sequenced sample was peripheral blood. Every receptor here comes from a man in his fifties or sixties with acute or convalescent COVID-19. The CDR3 runs from the conserved cysteine through the conserved F or W. A D gene is named only where the DNA matches it firmly. For some rows the clone size is stated as once, few or many, or as a class when expanded; others skip it.

clone size: .
D gene: .
V gene: TRBV13
J gene: TRBJ1-6
CDR3 length: 16
CDR3 protein: CASSLVSGSPNSPLHF
CDR3 DNA: TGTGCCAGCAGCTTAGTATCGGGTAGTCCTAATTCACCCCTCCACTTT

clone size: .
D gene: .
V gene: TRBV3-1/TRBV3-2
J gene: TRBJ2-5
CDR3 length: 11
CDR3 protein: CASSQRGTQYF
CDR3 DNA: TGTGCCAGCAGCCAGCGTGGGACCCAGTACTTC

clone size: .
D gene: .
V gene: TRBV21-1
J gene: TRBJ1-5
CDR3 length: 15
CDR3 protein: CASSKGGLPAKPQHF
CDR3 DNA: TGTGCCAGCAGCAAAGGGGGACTCCCAGCAAAGCCCCAGCATTTT

clone size: .
D gene: TRBD1
V gene: TRBV28
J gene: TRBJ2-1
CDR3 length: 13
CDR3 protein: CASRDRSYNEQFF
CDR3 DNA: TGTGCCAGCAGGGACAGGTCGTACAATGAGCAGTTCTTC

clone size: .
D gene: .
V gene: TRBV24-1
J gene: TRBJ2-1
CDR3 length: 16
CDR3 protein: CATSDVDRTRGNEQFF
CDR3 DNA: TGTGCCACCAGTGACGTAGACAGAACCCGCGGCAATGAGCAGTTCTTC

clone size: .
D gene: .
V gene: TRBV11-2
J gene: TRBJ2-7
CDR3 length: 13
CDR3 protein: CASSLSPAYEQYF
CDR3 DNA: TGTGCCAGCAGCTTGAGTCCCGCTTACGAGCAGTACTTC

clone size: once
D gene: TRBD1
V gene: TRBV25-1
J gene: TRBJ2-6
CDR3 length: 17
CDR3 protein: CASSPGQGVTGANVLTF
CDR3 DNA: TGTGCCAGCAGCCCCGGGCAGGGGGTGACAGGGGCCAACGTCCTGACTTTC

clone size: .
D gene: TRBD1
V gene: TRBV16
J gene: TRBJ1-2
CDR3 length: 15
CDR3 protein: CASSQLDREDYGYTF
CDR3 DNA: TGTGCCAGCAGCCAATTGGACAGGGAGGACTATGGCTACACCTTC

clone size: .
D gene: .
V gene: TRBV28
J gene: TRBJ1-1
CDR3 length: 14
CDR3 protein: CASSFQGRGTEAFF
CDR3 DNA: TGTGCCAGCAGTTTTCAAGGGCGCGGGACTGAAGCTTTCTTT

clone size: .
D gene: TRBD1
V gene: TRBV7-9
J gene: TRBJ1-4
CDR3 length: 15
CDR3 protein: CASSDRTGGVEKLFF
CDR3 DNA: TGTGCCAGCAGCGATCGGACAGGGGGCGTTGAAAAACTGTTTTTT

clone size: .
D gene: TRBD2
V gene: TRBV11-2
J gene: TRBJ2-5
CDR3 length: 14
CDR3 protein: CASSPRLAGETQYF
CDR3 DNA: TGTGCCAGCAGCCCGCGACTAGCAGGGGAGACCCAGTACTTC

clone size: .
D gene: .
V gene: TRBV5-1
J gene: TRBJ2-2
CDR3 length: 12
CDR3 protein: CASRGQTGELFF
CDR3 DNA: TGCGCCAGCAGGGGGCAGACCGGGGAGCTGTTTTTT

clone size: .
D gene: TRBD1
V gene: TRBV19
J gene: TRBJ1-5
CDR3 length: 15
CDR3 protein: CASSYLTGGGQPQHF
CDR3 DNA: TGTGCCAGTAGTTACCTGACAGGGGGCGGTCAGCCCCAGCATTTT

clone size: few
D gene: .
V gene: TRBV28
J gene: TRBJ1-2
CDR3 length: 13
CDR3 protein: CATHPGPVYGYTF
CDR3 DNA: TGTGCCACTCACCCAGGGCCCGTCTATGGCTACACCTTC

clone size: .
D gene: TRBD2
V gene: TRBV4-3
J gene: TRBJ2-1
CDR3 length: 16
CDR3 protein: CASSQDSQREVDEQFF
CDR3 DNA: TGCGCCAGCAGCCAAGATAGCCAGCGGGAAGTCGATGAGCAGTTCTTC

clone size: .
D gene: TRBD1
V gene: TRBV5-5
J gene: TRBJ2-3
CDR3 length: 12
CDR3 protein: CASSQDRGSPYF
CDR3 DNA: TGTGCCAGCAGCCAGGACAGGGGGTCGCCGTATTTT

clone size: .
D gene: .
V gene: TRBV7-4
J gene: TRBJ1-6
CDR3 length: 16
CDR3 protein: CASSSLHGLYNSPLHF
CDR3 DNA: TGTGCCAGCAGCTCCCTTCACGGTCTGTATAATTCACCCCTCCACTTT

clone size: .
D gene: .
V gene: TRBV25-1
J gene: TRBJ1-2
CDR3 length: 15
CDR3 protein: CASSAAAEGYYGYTF
CDR3 DNA: TGTGCCAGCAGTGCCGCCGCAGAGGGTTACTATGGCTACACCTTC

clone size: .
D gene: .
V gene: TRBV5-1
J gene: TRBJ1-1
CDR3 length: 15
CDR3 protein: CASSSSRLDNTEAFF
CDR3 DNA: TGCGCCAGCAGCTCCTCGAGGCTAGACAACACTGAAGCTTTCTTT

clone size: few
D gene: TRBD1
V gene: TRBV19
J gene: TRBJ1-2
CDR3 length: 14
CDR3 protein: CASSIFGQGDGYTF
CDR3 DNA: TGTGCCAGTAGTATCTTCGGACAGGGGGATGGCTACACCTTC

clone size: .
D gene: TRBD1
V gene: TRBV5-8
J gene: TRBJ1-1
CDR3 length: 14
CDR3 protein: CASSQGQGVSEAFF
CDR3 DNA: TGTGCCAGCAGCCAGGGACAGGGGGTCTCTGAAGCTTTCTTT

clone size: .
D gene: TRBD2
V gene: TRBV24-1
J gene: TRBJ2-2
CDR3 length: 15
CDR3 protein: CATSEKGLVGGELFF
CDR3 DNA: TGTGCCACCAGTGAAAAGGGACTAGTTGGCGGGGAGCTGTTTTTT

clone size: once
D gene: .
V gene: TRBV18
J gene: TRBJ1-5
CDR3 length: 14
CDR3 protein: CASSQVPRDQPQHF
CDR3 DNA: TGTGCCAGCTCACAAGTCCCGAGGGATCAGCCCCAGCATTTT

clone size: .
D gene: .
V gene: TRBV29-1
J gene: TRBJ2-3
CDR3 length: 14
CDR3 protein: CSVEGGISTDTQYF
CDR3 DNA: TGCAGCGTTGAGGGCGGGATTAGCACAGATACGCAGTATTTT

clone size: .
D gene: .
V gene: TRBV24-1
J gene: TRBJ1-2
CDR3 length: 13
CDR3 protein: CATSETGNRGYTF
CDR3 DNA: TGTGCCACCAGTGAGACAGGTAATCGTGGCTACACCTTC

clone size: .
D gene: TRBD2
V gene: TRBV30
J gene: TRBJ2-2
CDR3 length: 16
CDR3 protein: CAWRTSGGVNTGELFF
CDR3 DNA: TGTGCCTGGAGGACTAGCGGGGGGGTTAACACCGGGGAGCTGTTTTTT

clone size: few
D gene: .
V gene: TRBV7-2
J gene: TRBJ2-5
CDR3 length: 15
CDR3 protein: CASSPSGLTRETQYF
CDR3 DNA: TGTGCCAGCAGCCCCAGCGGGCTGACTAGGGAGACCCAGTACTTC

clone size: .
D gene: TRBD2
V gene: TRBV11-2
J gene: TRBJ2-3
CDR3 length: 13
CDR3 protein: CASRWGGLDTQYF
CDR3 DNA: TGTGCCAGCAGGTGGGGGGGGTTGGATACGCAGTATTTT

clone size: .
D gene: .
V gene: TRBV6-5
J gene: TRBJ1-3
CDR3 length: 12
CDR3 protein: CASSLSGNTIYF
CDR3 DNA: TGTGCCAGCAGCCTTTCTGGAAACACCATATATTTT

clone size: .
D gene: TRBD1
V gene: TRBV3-1/TRBV3-2
J gene: TRBJ1-2
CDR3 length: 14
CDR3 protein: CASSHGTDYYGYTF
CDR3 DNA: TGTGCCAGCAGCCACGGGACAGATTATTATGGCTACACCTTC

clone size: .
D gene: TRBD1
V gene: TRBV5-1
J gene: TRBJ1-2
CDR3 length: 13
CDR3 protein: CASSLTGGGGYTF
CDR3 DNA: TGCGCCAGCAGCTTGACAGGGGGCGGAGGCTACACCTTC

clone size: .
D gene: TRBD1
V gene: TRBV5-1
J gene: TRBJ2-2
CDR3 length: 15
CDR3 protein: CASSPGTANTGELFF
CDR3 DNA: TGCGCCAGCAGCCCGGGGACAGCGAACACCGGGGAGCTGTTTTTT

clone size: .
D gene: TRBD2
V gene: TRBV7-2
J gene: TRBJ2-1
CDR3 length: 18
CDR3 protein: CASSLELGLAGGHNEQFF
CDR3 DNA: TGTGCCAGCAGCTTAGAGCTTGGGCTAGCGGGAGGTCACAATGAGCAGTTCTTC

clone size: .
D gene: TRBD1
V gene: TRBV6-2/TRBV6-3
J gene: TRBJ2-1
CDR3 length: 16
CDR3 protein: CASSYRGTGIRNEQFF
CDR3 DNA: TGTGCCAGCAGTTACAGGGGGACAGGGATCCGCAATGAGCAGTTCTTC

clone size: few
D gene: TRBD2
V gene: TRBV19
J gene: TRBJ2-7
CDR3 length: 15
CDR3 protein: CASELVAGGLNEQYF
CDR3 DNA: TGTGCCAGTGAGCTAGTAGCGGGAGGTCTTAACGAGCAGTACTTC